This T cell receptor (beta chain) was sequenced for a study of blood T cell repertoires in COVID-19. The CDR3 contains 12 residues. The germline gives CDR1 SGHDT, CDR2 YYEEEE. Trimming removed 1 base from V and 8 bases from J, with 4 bases in between. Using immunoSEQ multiplex PCR, the repertoire was profiled, and TCRdb retains in-frame clones only, with some absent. The sample yields roughly 80,000 clones, 70% to 90% seen once. The chain employs TRBV5-6 and TRBJ1-6; D is unclear. The sequence was collected from a woman of 80 years or more with active or convalescent COVID-19. Sequencing was done on a sample of peripheral blood. CDR3 nucleotides: TGTGCCAGCAGCTTGCGTTATTCACCCCTCCACTTT. It yields the protein CASSLRYSPLHF. The whole variable domain, filled in from reference TRBV5-6 and TRBJ1-6, reads DAGVTQSPTHLIKTRGQQVTLRCSPKSGHDTVSWYQQALGQGPQFIFQYYEEEERQRGNFPDRFSGHQFPNYSSELNVNALLLGDSALYLCASSLRYSPLHFGNGTRLTVT.